The 30 T cell receptor beta chains reported below all come from one sample, sequenced in a study of beta chain features in type 1 diabetes (dated by TCRdb to the late 2010s). Library preparation employed the immunoSEQ multiplex PCR assay. The entire isolated RNA was reverse transcribed using the High Capacity cDNA Reverse Transcription Kit, and thus expressed TCRB transcripts were sequenced. TCRdb retrieved this table from immuneACCESS and kept in-frame rearrangements only. Not all clones are present; in checked studies, unresolved V genes account for under half, and no reason is known for the remainder. The sample contains a few hundred thousand clones, approximately 30% of them found a single time. Around 0.065% of the sample is taken by the ten largest. The source material was naive CD4+ T cells from blood. This sample's cell subset or site label indicates: true naive CD4+ T cells. These receptors originate from a man younger than 35 in good health.

This clone has more than one count but fewer than ten. The chain recombines TRBV18 with TRBJ2-5, with 10 nucleotides matching TRBD1. CDR1 and CDR2 (germline): KGHSH, LQKENI. CDR3 length: 15 residues. J lost 4 bases, V lost 2 bases, and 4 bases had no gene match. The CDR3 region has the DNA TGTGCCAGCTCACCAGGGACAGGGGTTCGAGAGACCCAGTACTTC. It encodes CASSPGTGVRETQYF.

The sample holds a few counts of this clone. The rearrangement uses TRBV5-1 and TRBJ1-4; unclear D gene. V gave up 0 bases and J gave up 8 bases, with 8 bases separating them. CDR3 length: 13 residues. The V gene's germline CDR1 is SGHRS and CDR2 YFSETQ. CDR3 sequence: CASSLGYGEKLFF. The CDR3 coding sequence is TGCGCCAGCAGCTTGGGTTATGGGGAAAAACTGTTTTTT.

The chain combines TRBV5-4 with TRBJ2-1, with TRBD1 as a possible D gene (6 bases). Germline V CDR1 and CDR2: SGHNT, YYREEE (reference sequence). Trimming took off 4 bases at V and 0 bases at J, with 14 bases between the two ends. This CDR3 comprises 16 residues. The CDR3 sequence is CASSRGQSSSYNEQFF. CDR3 DNA sequence: TGTGCCAGCAGCCGAGGACAGTCCAGCTCCTACAATGAGCAGTTCTTC.

J is TRBJ2-7 and V is TRBV2; no clear D. CDR1 is SNHLY, CDR2 FYNNEI, per germline. The CDR3 runs to 14 residues. V was clipped by 2 bases and J by 2 bases, with 10 bases between them. The CDR3 loop is CASSEFGRPYEQYF. CDR3 coding DNA: TGTGCCAGCAGTGAATTTGGCAGACCCTACGAGCAGTACTTC.

This clone was detected a few times. The CDR3 nucleotides read TGTGCCAGCAGCACCTTTTCCTACGAGCAGTACTTC. The encoded protein is CASSTFSYEQYF. The chain uses TRBV21-1 and TRBJ2-7; no DNA check was done on the table's D call, TRBD2. TRBV21-1 is flagged as a pseudogene. The CDR3 totals 12 residues.

Note on this clone: The same CDR3 also results from other DNA sequences found in this sample. The chain recombines TRBV18 with TRBJ2-1; possibly TRBD2 for D (5 bases). Germline values: CDR1 KGHSH, CDR2 LQKENI. Trimming left V 3 bases short and J 0 bases short, with 6 bases between. CDR3 length: 14 amino acids. The CDR3 region is CASSPTSSYNEQFF. The CDR3 DNA reads TGTGCCAGCTCACCTACTAGCTCCTACAATGAGCAGTTCTTC.

The chain employs TRBV7-9 and TRBJ2-7, with 7 bases aligning to TRBD2. V lost 4 bases, J lost 2 bases, and 14 bases stayed unmatched. This CDR3 region has 17 residues. Germline CDR1 SEHNR, CDR2 FQNEAQ (reference sequence). The CDR3 DNA reads as TGTGCCAGCAGCTCCTCCCCTGGCGGGGGTACGGCCTACGAGCAGTACTTC. The encoded protein is CASSSSPGGGTAYEQYF.

This clone occurred a few times. This chain connects TRBV9 to TRBJ2-2, with a possible D match to TRBD1 (5 bases). CDR1 and CDR2 from the germline V gene are SGDLS and YYNGEE. V was clipped by 0 bases and J by 6 bases, with 9 bases between them. The CDR3 length is 14 residues. The DNA of the CDR3 is TGTGCCAGCAGCGTAGAGGGGATCGCCGGGGAGCTGTTTTTT. It translates to CASSVEGIAGELFF.

This clone was detected a few times. The chain is built from TRBV9 and TRBJ2-7; D might be TRBD1 (6 bases). This CDR3 has 14 residues. V was cut by 0 bases and J by 3 bases, with 10 bases left in between. Germline V gene sequence: CDR1 SGDLS, CDR2 YYNGEE. The CDR3 loop reads CASSVDQGNYEQYF. The CDR3 nucleotides read TGTGCCAGCAGCGTAGACCAGGGGAACTACGAGCAGTACTTC.

CDR3 protein: CASRKGQLAEKLFF. CDR3 DNA sequence: TGTGCCAGCAGGAAGGGACAGCTTGCCGAAAAACTGTTTTTT. V gene TRBV11-1 combines with J gene TRBJ1-4; 7 positions agree with TRBD1. J lost 8 bases, V lost 6 bases, and 9 bases had no gene match. Germline CDR1 is SGHAT and CDR2 is FQDESV (reference sequence). CDR3 length: 14 amino acids. Full variable domain (missing parts from reference TRBV11-1 and TRBJ1-4): EAEVAQSPRYKITEKSQAVAFWCDPISGHATLYWYRQILGQGPELLVQFQDESVVDDSQLPKDRFSAERLKGVDSTLKIQPAELGDSAMYLCASRKGQLAEKLFFGSGTQLSVL.

The chain uses TRBV9 and TRBJ2-4; a possible D gene is TRBD2 (6 bases). This CDR3 spans 15 amino acids. V was clipped by 3 bases and J by 6 bases, with 16 bases between them. CDR1 is SGDLS and CDR2 is YYNGEE in the germline V gene. CDR3 nucleotide sequence: TGTGCCAGCAGCGAGCGGACTAACGGACTAAACATTCAGTACTTC. Translating it yields CASSERTNGLNIQYF.

This clone was detected a few times. This sequence joins TRBV9 and TRBJ2-1; 7 nucleotides line up with TRBD2. CDR1 and CDR2 (germline): SGDLS, YYNGEE. The CDR3 is made up of 14 amino acids. Unmatched junction bases numbered 3, after V lost 5 bases and J lost 1 base. This chain's CDR3 is CASRPSGSYNEQFF. For the CDR3, the DNA is TGTGCCAGCAGACCTAGCGGTTCCTACAATGAGCAGTTCTTC.

This clone was observed a handful of times. This chain connects TRBV29-1 to TRBJ2-1, with TRBD2 matching 12 bases. The CDR3 contains 16 residues. Germline trimming cut 3 bases from V and 7 bases from J; bases unmatched to any gene: 10. The germline gives CDR1 SQVTM, CDR2 ANQGSEA. The chain's CDR3 is CSVDGLAGGPVNEQFF. In DNA, the CDR3 is TGCAGCGTTGATGGGCTAGCGGGAGGGCCTGTGAATGAGCAGTTCTTC.

The chain has TRBV29-1 and TRBJ2-7; D possibly matches TRBD1 or TRBD2 (5 bases each). V was shortened by 6 bases and J by 6 bases, with 9 bases between the two germline ends. This CDR3 is 10 amino acids long. Germline CDR1 reads SQVTM; CDR2 reads ANQGSEA. CDR3 loop: CSVGEFEQYF. The DNA for the CDR3 is TGCAGCGTGGGGGAGTTCGAGCAGTACTTC.

CDR3 nucleotides: TGTGCCAGCAGCTTAGTTTGGCTAGCGGGAGAAGAGACCCAGTACTTC. Its protein product is CASSLVWLAGEETQYF. The V call is TRBV7-2, the J call TRBJ2-5; TRBD2 agrees at 10 bases. This CDR3 contains 16 residues. Germline lookup yields CDR1 SGHTA and CDR2 FQGNSA. Trimming took 1 base from V and 3 from J; bases not matched to a gene: 5.

The chain joins TRBV29-1 to TRBJ2-1; D may be TRBD2 (5 bases). Germline V CDR1 and CDR2: SQVTM, ANQGSEA. Trimming removed 7 bases at V and 0 bases at J, with 16 bases between. This CDR3 contains 15 residues. DNA of the CDR3: TGCAGCGCTCTAGGGTCGGGGAGCTCCTACAATGAGCAGTTCTTC. Its protein product is CSALGSGSSYNEQFF.

The chain joins TRBV7-2 to TRBJ2-1; 9 nucleotides agree with TRBD1. The CDR3 is 13 amino acids. Per the germline V gene, CDR1 is SGHTA and CDR2 is FQGNSA. Unmatched junction bases numbered 9, after V lost 6 bases and J lost 12 bases. The CDR3 loop is CASSGQGSDTQFF. CDR3 nucleotides: TGTGCCAGCAGTGGACAGGGGTCTGATACGCAGTTCTTC. Variable domain in full (rest from reference TRBV7-2 and TRBJ2-1): GAGVSQSPSNKVTEKGKDVELRCDPISGHTALYWYRQSLGQGLEFLIYFQGNSAPDKSGLPSDRFSAERTGGSVSTLTIQRTQQEDSAVYLCASSGQGSDTQFFGPGTRLTVL.

The chain uses TRBV6-6 and TRBJ2-4, with D maybe TRBD1 (5 bases). The CDR3 runs to 13 residues. Deletions cut 7 bases from V and 5 bases from J, with 12 bases between. Germline values: CDR1 MNHNY, CDR2 SVGAGI (reference sequence). For the CDR3, the DNA is TGTGCCAGCAAGAGTGGCAGGGAAAACATTCAGTACTTC. This encodes CASKSGRENIQYF.

The rearrangement joins TRBV6-5 to TRBJ1-5; a possible D gene is TRBD1 (6 bases). The CDR3 loop spans 15 amino acids. Trimming removed 4 bases from V and 4 bases from J, with 14 bases in between. Germline CDR1 is MNHEY and CDR2 is SVGAGI. CDR3 in amino acids: CASSSQGRGNQPQHF. CDR3 bases: TGTGCCAGCAGTTCCCAGGGGAGAGGGAATCAGCCCCAGCATTTT.

The V call is TRBV10-3, the J call TRBJ2-1; D perhaps matches TRBD2 (6 bases). The CDR3 runs 16 residues. Germline V gene lookup returns CDR1 ENHRY and CDR2 SYGVKD. V shed 3 bases and J shed 3 bases, with 15 bases lying between them. In nucleotides, the CDR3 is TGTGCCATCAGTGACCGCGCCCCAGCGGGCTACAATGAGCAGTTCTTC. It codes for CAISDRAPAGYNEQFF.

The chain links TRBV5-4 to TRBJ1-4; no definite D call. V gave up 4 bases and J gave up 6 bases, with 16 bases separating them. The length of the CDR3 is 15 residues. CDR1 SGHNT and CDR2 YYREEE come from the germline V gene (reference sequence). Here the CDR3 DNA reads TGTGCCAGCAGCCCGGGCGGGGTCGGGTATGAAAAACTGTTTTTT. This codes for CASSPGGVGYEKLFF.

The chain links TRBV7-9 to TRBJ1-3; unclear D gene. CDR3 length: 12 amino acids. The germline gives CDR1 SEHNR, CDR2 FQNEAQ (reference sequence). V lost 0 bases to trimming and J lost 11 bases, with 8 bases between them. DNA for the CDR3: TGTGCCAGCAGCTTAGCGGGGAACGCCATATATTTT. As protein: CASSLAGNAIYF. The full variable domain, completed using reference TRBV7-9 and TRBJ1-3, is DTGVSQNPRHKITKRGQNVTFRCDPISEHNRLYWYRQTLGQGPEFLTYFQNEAQLEKSRLLSDRFSAERPKGSFSTLEIQRTEQGDSAMYLCASSLAGNAIYFGEGSWLTVV.

This clone was counted between two and nine times. The V gene is TRBV29-1, the J gene TRBJ2-7; 9 positions match TRBD2. V shed 7 bases and J 2 bases; nucleotides not matched to a gene: 12. CDR3 length equals 15 residues. CDR1 and CDR2 from the germline V gene are SQVTM and ANQGSEA. CDR3 protein: CSGATGLASTYEQYF. As DNA, the CDR3 is TGCAGCGGTGCCACCGGACTAGCGTCTACCTACGAGCAGTACTTC.

This clone was detected a few times. This chain connects TRBV10-3 to TRBJ2-7; tentative D call: TRBD1 (5 bases). Trimming left V 2 bases short and J 12 bases short, with 17 bases between. The CDR3 sequence is 13 residues long. CDR1 ENHRY and CDR2 SYGVKD come from the germline V gene. The CDR3 is CAISETPGSSAYF. The CDR3 coding sequence is TGTGCCATCAGTGAGACTCCAGGGTCCTCCGCGTACTTC.

This clone was observed a few times. V is TRBV13 and J is TRBJ2-5, with TRBD1 as a possible D gene (6 bases). From germline, CDR1 is PRHDT and CDR2 FYEKMQ (reference sequence). The CDR3 sequence is 12 residues long. Trimming removed 7 bases from V and 4 bases from J, with 10 bases in between. The CDR3 protein is CASTRGGETQYF. The CDR3 coding sequence is TGTGCCAGCACCAGGGGCGGAGAGACCCAGTACTTC.

The CDR3, as DNA: TGTGCCAGCAGTCGGGGGGTGAACACTGAAGCTTTCTTT. Translated, it gives CASSRGVNTEAFF. The chain links TRBV6-6 to TRBJ1-1; TRBD1 might be the D (5 bases). There are 13 residues in the CDR3. Germline lookup yields CDR1 MNHNY and CDR2 SVGAGI (reference sequence). With 5 bases removed from V and 0 bases from J, the gap between germline ends came to 7 bases.

This clone was detected only a few times. Distinct nucleotide sequences in the sample also encode this CDR3. J is TRBJ2-6 and V is TRBV6-5; unclear D gene. Per germline, CDR1 MNHEY and CDR2 SVGAGI. Trimming stripped 0 bases from V and 4 bases from J, with 7 bases between. The CDR3 has 15 amino acids. This chain's CDR3 is CASSYSGAGANVLTF. In nucleotides, the CDR3 is TGTGCCAGCAGTTACTCGGGTGCGGGGGCCAACGTCCTGACTTTC.

This clone was recorded a few times. This chain links TRBV30 with TRBJ2-5; D is unclear. CDR1 GTSNPN and CDR2 SVGIG come from the germline V gene (reference sequence). V lost 1 base to trimming and J lost 1 base, with 4 bases between them. The CDR3 has 12 residues. CDR3 sequence reads: CAWSAAQETQYF. In DNA, the CDR3 is TGTGCCTGGAGTGCTGCCCAAGAGACCCAGTACTTC. Full variable domain (missing parts from reference TRBV30 and TRBJ2-5): SQTIHQWPATLVQPVGSPLSLECTVEGTSNPNLYWYRQAAGRGLQLLFYSVGIGQISSEVPQNLSASRPQDRQFILSSKKLLLSDSGFYLCAWSAAQETQYFGPGTRLLVL.

For this clone: Additional DNA sequences in this sample encode the identical CDR3. This chain connects TRBV30 to TRBJ2-5; TRBD2 aligns across 8 bases. The CDR3 runs to 14 residues. From germline, CDR1 is GTSNPN and CDR2 SVGIG (reference sequence). Trimming took 4 bases from V and 5 from J; bases not matched to a gene: 9. The CDR3 DNA reads as TGTGCCTGGACCGTAGCGGGACGGGGGGAGACCCAGTACTTC. Translation gives CAWTVAGRGETQYF.

This clone was recorded a few times. The rearrangement joins TRBV7-2 to TRBJ2-7; a possible D gene is TRBD1 (6 bases). From germline, CDR1 is SGHTA and CDR2 FQGNSA. Between the trimmed V and J ends, which lost 1 base and 0 bases, there was a span of 10 bases. CDR3 size: 15 residues. This chain's CDR3 is CASSLEDRSSYEQYF. The CDR3 bases are TGTGCCAGCAGCTTAGAGGACAGAAGCTCCTACGAGCAGTACTTC. Together with reference TRBV7-2 and TRBJ2-7, the CDR3 gives the full variable domain: GAGVSQSPSNKVTEKGKDVELRCDPISGHTALYWYRQSLGQGLEFLIYFQGNSAPDKSGLPSDRFSAERTGGSVSTLTIQRTQQEDSAVYLCASSLEDRSSYEQYFGPGTRLTVT.